One sample yielded the 3 T cell receptor beta chains listed below, sequenced in a study of CD8+CD57+ T cells in acquired aplastic anemia. Flow cytometry had shown expanded CD8+CD57+ cells in the patients chosen for sequencing. According to the study, genomic DNA was the template for TCR beta VDJ and CDR3 profiling. In TCRdb, the reads were re-called with MiXCR into one record per CDR3 protein. The sample contains fewer than 250,000 distinct CDR3 sequences, about 44% of which appear only once. The specimen sequenced was sorted CD4+, CD8+, or CD8+CD57+ T cells (not recorded which) from PBMCs. The receptors come from a human donor with aplastic anemia.

The chain recombines TRBV7-8 with TRBJ2-5, with D hard to call. This CDR3 comprises 11 residues. The V and J ends lost 8 bases and 5 bases respectively, with 9 bases between them. Germline CDR1 reads SGHVS; CDR2 reads FQNEAQ. The CDR3 is CASPGEETQYF. CDR3 DNA: TGTGCCAGCCCCGGCGAGGAGACCCAGTACTTC.

The chain employs TRBV20-1 and TRBJ2-1; a possible D gene is TRBD1 (6 bases). This CDR3 contains 14 residues. The V gene's germline CDR1 is DFQATT and CDR2 SNEGSKA (reference sequence). With 7 bases removed from V and 1 base from J, the gap between germline ends came to 14 bases. CDR3 sequence (DNA): TGCAGTGATAATAGTCAGGGGTCCTACAATGAGCAGTTCTTC. Translation gives CSDNSQGSYNEQFF.

This clonotype was counted ten times or more. The chain couples TRBV19 to TRBJ2-3, with TRBD1 matching over 8 bases. The CDR3 loop spans 14 amino acids. Unmatched junction bases numbered 4, after V lost 4 bases and J lost 4 bases. Germline lookup yields CDR1 LNHDA and CDR2 SQIVND (reference sequence). The CDR3 loop reads CASSTQGEADTQYF. CDR3 coding DNA: TGTGCCAGTAGTACACAGGGGGAGGCAGATACGCAGTATTTT.